The T cell receptor beta chain under discussion was sequenced for a study of cytomegalovirus exposure and HLA in healthy donors. Study at large: A previous analysis identified approximately 120 million unique TCR beta sequences derived from some 170 million T cells. General observations from the study: Another analysis was done later, and it associated roughly 15,000 TCR beta sequences with HLA alleles at 0.05 false discovery rate.

Note on this clone: Its antigen is as yet unknown.

PCR employed 60 Vbeta and 13 Jbeta primers. The table came from immunoSEQ multiplex PCR; TCRdb's copy has only in-frame clones and leaves some out. The table lists some 170,000 clones, roughly 77% of them singletons. This clonotype was sampled from a woman aged 18 to 35 in good health and CMV-seronegative. What was sequenced was PBMCs.

The DNA of the CDR3 is TGTGCCAGCAGCGCACTACCGATGGTGGTAAACACTGAAGCTTTCTTT. Protein sequence: CASSALPMVVNTEAFF. This rearrangement joins TRBV9 to TRBJ1-1; D is ambiguous. The germline gives CDR1 SGDLS, CDR2 YYNGEE. With 3 bases removed from V and 2 bases from J, the gap between germline ends came to 17 bases. The CDR3 has 16 residues. The entire variable domain, with the rest obtained from reference TRBV9 and TRBJ1-1, is as follows: DSGVTQTPKHLITATGQRVTLRCSPRSGDLSVYWYQQSLDQGLQFLIQYYNGEERAKGNILERFSAQQFPDLHSELNLSSLELGDSALYFCASSALPMVVNTEAFFGQGTRLTVV.